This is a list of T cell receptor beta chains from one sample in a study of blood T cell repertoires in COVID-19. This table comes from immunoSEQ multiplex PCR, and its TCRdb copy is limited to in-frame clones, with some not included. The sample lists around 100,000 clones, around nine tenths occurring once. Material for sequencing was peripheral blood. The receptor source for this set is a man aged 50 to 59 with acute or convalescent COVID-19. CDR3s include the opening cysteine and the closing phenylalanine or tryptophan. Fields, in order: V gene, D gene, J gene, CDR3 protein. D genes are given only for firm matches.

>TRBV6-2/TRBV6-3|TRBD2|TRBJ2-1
CASSGGLAVGEQFF
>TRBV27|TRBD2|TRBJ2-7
CASSLSTSGSHEQYF
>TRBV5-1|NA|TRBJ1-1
CASSVGVDTEAFF
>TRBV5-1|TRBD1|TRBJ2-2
CASSYDRVNVGELFF
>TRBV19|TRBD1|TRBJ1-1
CASSTGTGPAAEAFF
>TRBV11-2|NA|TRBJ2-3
CASSERQKTPRTDTQYF
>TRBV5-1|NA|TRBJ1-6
CASSWDLGNSPLHF
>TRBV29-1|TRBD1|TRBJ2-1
CRTVGQADNEQFF
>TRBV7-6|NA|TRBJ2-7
CASGQPSVGYEQYF
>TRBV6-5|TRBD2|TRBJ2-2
CASSRGTSGPGELFF
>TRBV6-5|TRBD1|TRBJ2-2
CASTNRGSNTGELFF
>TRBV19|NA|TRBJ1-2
CASTRTWGVGYTF
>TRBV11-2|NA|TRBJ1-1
CASSPGGQGGTEAFF
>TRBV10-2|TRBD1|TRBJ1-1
CAVRRAGGNEAFF
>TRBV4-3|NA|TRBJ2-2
CASSQDVGATGELFF
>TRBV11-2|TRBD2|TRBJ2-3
CASSLALAGGGPDTQYF
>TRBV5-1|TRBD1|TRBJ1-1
CASSLRETGSDTEAFF